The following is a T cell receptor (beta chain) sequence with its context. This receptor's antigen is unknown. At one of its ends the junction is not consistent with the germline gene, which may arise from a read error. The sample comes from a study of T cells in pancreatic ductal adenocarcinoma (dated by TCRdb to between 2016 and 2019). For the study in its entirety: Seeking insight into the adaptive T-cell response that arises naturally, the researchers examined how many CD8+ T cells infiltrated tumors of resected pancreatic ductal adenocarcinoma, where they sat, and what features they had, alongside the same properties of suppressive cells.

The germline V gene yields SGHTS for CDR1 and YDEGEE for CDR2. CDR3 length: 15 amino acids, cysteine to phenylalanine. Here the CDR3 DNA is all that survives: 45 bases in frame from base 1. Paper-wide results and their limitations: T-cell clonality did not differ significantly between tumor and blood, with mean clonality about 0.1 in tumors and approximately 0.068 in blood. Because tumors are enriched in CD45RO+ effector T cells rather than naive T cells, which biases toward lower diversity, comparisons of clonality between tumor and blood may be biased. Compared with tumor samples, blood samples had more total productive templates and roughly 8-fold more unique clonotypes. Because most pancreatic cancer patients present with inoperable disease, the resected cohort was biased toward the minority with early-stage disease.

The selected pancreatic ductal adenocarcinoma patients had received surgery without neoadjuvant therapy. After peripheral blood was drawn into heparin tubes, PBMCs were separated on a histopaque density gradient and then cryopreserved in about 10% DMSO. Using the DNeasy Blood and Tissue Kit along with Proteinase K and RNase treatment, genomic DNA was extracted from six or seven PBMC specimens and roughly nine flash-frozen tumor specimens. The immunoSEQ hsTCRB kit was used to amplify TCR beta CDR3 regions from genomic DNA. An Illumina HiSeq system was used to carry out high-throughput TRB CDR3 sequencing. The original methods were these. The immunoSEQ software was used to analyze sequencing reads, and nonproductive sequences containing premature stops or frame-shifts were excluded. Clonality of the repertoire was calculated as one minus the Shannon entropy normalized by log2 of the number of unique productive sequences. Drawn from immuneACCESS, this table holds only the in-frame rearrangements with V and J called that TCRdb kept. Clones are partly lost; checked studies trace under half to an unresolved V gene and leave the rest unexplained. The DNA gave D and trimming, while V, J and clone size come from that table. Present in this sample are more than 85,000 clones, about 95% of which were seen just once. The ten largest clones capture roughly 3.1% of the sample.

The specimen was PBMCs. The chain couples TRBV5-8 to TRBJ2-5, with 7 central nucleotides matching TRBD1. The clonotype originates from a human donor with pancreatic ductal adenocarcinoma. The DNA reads TGTGCCAGCACCAAATCCCTGACAGGGTTCCTAGGGCCGAACTTC. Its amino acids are CASTKSLTGFLGPNF.